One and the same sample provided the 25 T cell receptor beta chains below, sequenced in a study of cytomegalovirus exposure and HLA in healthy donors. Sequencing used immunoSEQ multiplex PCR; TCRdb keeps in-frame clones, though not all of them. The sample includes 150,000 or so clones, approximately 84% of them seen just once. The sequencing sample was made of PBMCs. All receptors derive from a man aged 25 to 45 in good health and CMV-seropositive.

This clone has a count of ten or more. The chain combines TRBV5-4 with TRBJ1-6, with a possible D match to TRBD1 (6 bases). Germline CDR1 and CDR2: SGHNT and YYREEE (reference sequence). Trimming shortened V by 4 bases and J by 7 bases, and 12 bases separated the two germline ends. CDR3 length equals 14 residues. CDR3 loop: CASSVQGHNSPLHF. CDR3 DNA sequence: TGTGCCAGCAGCGTACAGGGTCACAATTCACCCCTCCACTTT.

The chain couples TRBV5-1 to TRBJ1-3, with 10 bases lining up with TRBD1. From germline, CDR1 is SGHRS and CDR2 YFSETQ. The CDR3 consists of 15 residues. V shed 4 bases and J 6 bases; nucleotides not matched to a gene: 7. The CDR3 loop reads CASSPGGQGLNTIYF. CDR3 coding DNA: TGCGCCAGCAGCCCAGGGGGACAGGGGCTAAACACCATATATTTT.

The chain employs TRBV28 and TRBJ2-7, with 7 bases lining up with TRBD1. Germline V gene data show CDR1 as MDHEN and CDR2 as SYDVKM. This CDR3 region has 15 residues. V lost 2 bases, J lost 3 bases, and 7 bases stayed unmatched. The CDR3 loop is CASSLGTETLYEQYF. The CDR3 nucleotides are TGTGCCAGCAGTTTAGGGACAGAGACACTCTACGAGCAGTACTTC.

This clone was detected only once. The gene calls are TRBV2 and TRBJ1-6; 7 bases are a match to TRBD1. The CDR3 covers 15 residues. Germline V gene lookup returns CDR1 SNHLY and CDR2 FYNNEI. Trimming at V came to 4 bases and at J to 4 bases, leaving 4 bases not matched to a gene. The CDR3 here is CASSAETGYNSPLHF. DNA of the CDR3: TGTGCCAGCAGTGCCGAGACAGGGTATAATTCACCCCTCCACTTT.

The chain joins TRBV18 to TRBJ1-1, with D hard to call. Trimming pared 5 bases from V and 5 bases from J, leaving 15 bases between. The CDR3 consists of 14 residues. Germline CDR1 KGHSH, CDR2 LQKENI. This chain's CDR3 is CASSGPIERTEAFF. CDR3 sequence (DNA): TGTGCCAGCTCAGGACCAATAGAGCGGACTGAAGCTTTCTTT.

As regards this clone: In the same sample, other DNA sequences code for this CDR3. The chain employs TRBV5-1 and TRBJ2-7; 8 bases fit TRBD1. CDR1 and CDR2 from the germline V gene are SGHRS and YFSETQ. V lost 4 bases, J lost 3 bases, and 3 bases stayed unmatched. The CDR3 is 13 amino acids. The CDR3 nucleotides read TGCGCCAGCAGCCTAGACAGGGGCTACGAGCAGTACTTC. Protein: CASSLDRGYEQYF.

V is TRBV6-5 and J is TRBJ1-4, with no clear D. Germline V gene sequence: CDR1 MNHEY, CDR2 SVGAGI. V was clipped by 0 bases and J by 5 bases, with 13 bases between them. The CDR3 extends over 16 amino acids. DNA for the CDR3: TGTGCCAGCAGTTACTCGTTCTGGCACAGCAATGAAAAACTGTTTTTT. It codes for CASSYSFWHSNEKLFF.

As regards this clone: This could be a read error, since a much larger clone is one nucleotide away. The CDR3 here is CASSSGLATYNEQFF. The CDR3 bases are TGTGCCAGCAGCTCGGGACTAGCGACCTACAATGAGCAGTTCTTC. This chain joins TRBV11-2 and TRBJ2-1, with 10 bases that match TRBD2. Unmatched junction bases numbered 2, after V lost 4 bases and J lost 2 bases. The CDR3 runs to 15 residues. The germline V gene encodes CDR1 SGHAT and CDR2 FQNNGV. Together with reference TRBV11-2 and TRBJ2-1, the CDR3 gives the full variable domain: EAGVAQSPRYKIIEKRQSVAFWCNPISGHATLYWYQQILGQGPKLLIQFQNNGVVDDSQLPKDRFSAERLKGVDSTLKIQPAKLEDSAVYLCASSSGLATYNEQFFGPGTRLTVL.

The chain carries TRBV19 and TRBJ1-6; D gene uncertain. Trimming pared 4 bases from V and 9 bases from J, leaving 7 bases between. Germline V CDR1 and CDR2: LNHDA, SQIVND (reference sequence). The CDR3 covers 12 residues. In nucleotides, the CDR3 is TGTGCCAGTAGTAGTACGAGTTCACCCCTCCACTTT. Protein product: CASSSTSSPLHF. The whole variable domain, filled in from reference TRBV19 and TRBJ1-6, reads DGGITQSPKYLFRKEGQNVTLSCEQNLNHDAMYWYRQDPGQGLRLIYYSQIVNDFQKGDIAEGYSVSREKKESFPLTVTSAQKNPTAFYLCASSSTSSPLHFGNGTRLTVT.

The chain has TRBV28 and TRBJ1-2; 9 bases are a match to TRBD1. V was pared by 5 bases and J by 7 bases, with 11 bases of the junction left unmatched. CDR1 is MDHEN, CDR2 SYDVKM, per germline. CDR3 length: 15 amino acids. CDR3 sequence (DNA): TGTGCCAGCAGTCAACCGGGACAGGGTTCGGTTGGCTACACCTTC. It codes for CASSQPGQGSVGYTF.

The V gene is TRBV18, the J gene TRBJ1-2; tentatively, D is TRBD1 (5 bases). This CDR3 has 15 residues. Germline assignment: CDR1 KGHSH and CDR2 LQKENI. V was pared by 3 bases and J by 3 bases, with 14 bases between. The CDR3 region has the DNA TGTGCCAGCTCACCTCGGGCAGGGTCGGACTATGGCTACACCTTC. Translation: CASSPRAGSDYGYTF.

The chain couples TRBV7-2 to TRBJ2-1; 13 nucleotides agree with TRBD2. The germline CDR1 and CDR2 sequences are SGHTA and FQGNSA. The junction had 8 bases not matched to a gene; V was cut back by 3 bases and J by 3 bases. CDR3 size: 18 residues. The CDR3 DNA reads TGTGCCAGCAGCTTTTCAGGACTAGCGGGAGTTTACTACAATGAGCAGTTCTTC. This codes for CASSFSGLAGVYYNEQFF.

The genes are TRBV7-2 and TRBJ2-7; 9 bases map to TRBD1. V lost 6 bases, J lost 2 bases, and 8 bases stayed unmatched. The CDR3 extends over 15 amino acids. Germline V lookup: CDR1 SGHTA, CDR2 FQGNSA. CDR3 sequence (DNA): TGTGCCAGCAGAGAACAGGGGGCAAGGACCTACGAGCAGTACTTC. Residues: CASREQGARTYEQYF.

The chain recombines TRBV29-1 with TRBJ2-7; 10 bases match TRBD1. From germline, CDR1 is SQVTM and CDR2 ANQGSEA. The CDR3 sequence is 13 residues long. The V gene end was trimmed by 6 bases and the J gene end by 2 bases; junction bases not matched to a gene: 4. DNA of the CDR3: TGCAGCGTCGGGACAGGGGATACCTACGAGCAGTACTTC. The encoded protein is CSVGTGDTYEQYF.

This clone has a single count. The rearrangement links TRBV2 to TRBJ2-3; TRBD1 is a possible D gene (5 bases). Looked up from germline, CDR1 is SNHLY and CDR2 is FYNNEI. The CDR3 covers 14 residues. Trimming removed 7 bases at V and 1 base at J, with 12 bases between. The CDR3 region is CASITQGGTDTQYF. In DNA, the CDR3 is TGTGCCAGCATAACTCAGGGTGGCACAGATACGCAGTATTTT.

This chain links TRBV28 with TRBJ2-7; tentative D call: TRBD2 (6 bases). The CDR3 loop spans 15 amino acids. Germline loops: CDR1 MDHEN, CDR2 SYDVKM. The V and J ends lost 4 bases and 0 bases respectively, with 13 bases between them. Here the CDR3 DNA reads TGTGCCAGCAGTTCCCCCGGGACTCGCTCCTACGAGCAGTACTTC. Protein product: CASSSPGTRSYEQYF.

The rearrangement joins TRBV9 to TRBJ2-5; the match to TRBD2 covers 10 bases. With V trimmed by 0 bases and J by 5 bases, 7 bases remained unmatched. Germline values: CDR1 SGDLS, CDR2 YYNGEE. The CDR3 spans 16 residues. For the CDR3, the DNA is TGTGCCAGCAGCGTAGGAAGCGGGGGGGCCGTGGAGACCCAGTACTTC. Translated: CASSVGSGGAVETQYF.

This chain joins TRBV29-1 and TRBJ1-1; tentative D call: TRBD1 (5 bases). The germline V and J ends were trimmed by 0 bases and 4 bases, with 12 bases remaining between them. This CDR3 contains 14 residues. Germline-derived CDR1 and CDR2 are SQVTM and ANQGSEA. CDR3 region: CSVEEPTAPTEAFF. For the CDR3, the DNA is TGCAGCGTTGAAGAGCCGACAGCACCCACTGAAGCTTTCTTT.

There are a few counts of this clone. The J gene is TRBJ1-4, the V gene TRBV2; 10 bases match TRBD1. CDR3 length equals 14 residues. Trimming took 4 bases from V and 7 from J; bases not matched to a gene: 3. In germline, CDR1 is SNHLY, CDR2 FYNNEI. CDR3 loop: CASSGDRGSEKLFF. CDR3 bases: TGTGCCAGCAGTGGGGACAGGGGAAGTGAAAAACTGTTTTTT.

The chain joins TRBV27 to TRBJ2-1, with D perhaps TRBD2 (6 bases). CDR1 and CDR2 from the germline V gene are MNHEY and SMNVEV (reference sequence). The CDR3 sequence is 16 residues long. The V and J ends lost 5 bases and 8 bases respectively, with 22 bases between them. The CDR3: CASSVLRGIRRYEQFF. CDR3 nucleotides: TGTGCCAGCAGTGTCCTCCGGGGGATACGGAGGTATGAGCAGTTCTTC.

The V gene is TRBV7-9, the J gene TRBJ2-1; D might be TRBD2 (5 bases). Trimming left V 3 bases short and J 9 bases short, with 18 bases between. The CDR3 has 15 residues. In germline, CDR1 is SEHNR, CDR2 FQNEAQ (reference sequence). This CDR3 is CASSLDGVLSGEQFF. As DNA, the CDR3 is TGTGCCAGCAGCTTGGACGGGGTACTAAGCGGTGAGCAGTTCTTC.

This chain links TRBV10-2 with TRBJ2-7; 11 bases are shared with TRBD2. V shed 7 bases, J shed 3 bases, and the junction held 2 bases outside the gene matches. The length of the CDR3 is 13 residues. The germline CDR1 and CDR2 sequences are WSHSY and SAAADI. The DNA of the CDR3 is TGCGCCAGCAAAACTAGCGGGAGCTACGAGCAGTACTTC. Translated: CASKTSGSYEQYF.

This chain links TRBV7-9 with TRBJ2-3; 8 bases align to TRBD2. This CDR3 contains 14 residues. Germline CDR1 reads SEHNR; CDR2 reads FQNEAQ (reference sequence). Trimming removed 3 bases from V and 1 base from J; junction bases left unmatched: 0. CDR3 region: CASSLTSGTDTQYF. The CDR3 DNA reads TGTGCCAGCAGCTTGACTAGCGGCACAGATACGCAGTATTTT.

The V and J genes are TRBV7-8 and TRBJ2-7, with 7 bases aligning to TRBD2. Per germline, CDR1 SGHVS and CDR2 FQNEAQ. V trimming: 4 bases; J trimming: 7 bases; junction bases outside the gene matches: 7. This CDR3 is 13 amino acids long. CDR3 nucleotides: TGTGCCAGCAGCTCCAGGGAGGGAGGTGAGCAGTACTTC. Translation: CASSSREGGEQYF.

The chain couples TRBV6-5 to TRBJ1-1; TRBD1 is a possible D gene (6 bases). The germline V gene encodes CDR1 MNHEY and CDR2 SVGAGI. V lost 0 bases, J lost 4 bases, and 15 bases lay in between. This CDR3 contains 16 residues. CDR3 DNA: TGTGCCAGCAGTTACTCGCCAGGGGCTAGGAGCACTGAAGCTTTCTTT. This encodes CASSYSPGARSTEAFF.